This T cell receptor (beta chain) stems from a study of shared clonotypes between healthy human individuals. Selected positively for CCR7 and CD45RO-negative, naive CD8 cells excluded terminally differentiated effector memory CD45RA+ cells. Broader study findings: Apart from blood, nothing was sampled; tissue repertoires likely differ. Compared with memory subsets, naive subsets generally had larger estimated richness. It was anticipated that sequencing depth would influence how many clonotypes donors shared.

The CDR3 contains 18 residues. Per the germline V gene, CDR1 is SGHTA and CDR2 is FQGNSA. The V and J ends lost 4 bases and 3 bases, in that order; junction bases with no gene match: 17. Measured with immunoSEQ multiplex PCR; TCRdb has only the in-frame clones, and not every one. The sample lists about 1,800,000 clones, about 95% occurring once. Comment on this clone: Its antigen is undetermined.

The sequencing sample was made of naive CD8+ T cells sorted from blood. This receptor was identified in a man between 18 and 29 years old in good health. The chain uses TRBV7-2 and TRBJ2-7, with 8 bases aligning to TRBD1. CDR3 residues: CASSSRDRLFPLYYEQYF. Here the CDR3 DNA reads TGTGCCAGCAGCTCTCGGGACAGGCTGTTCCCCCTCTACTACGAGCAGTACTTC.